This T cell receptor beta chain was captured by sequencing in a study of blood T cell repertoires in COVID-19. Study details: Sites in the United States, Italy and Spain provided acute and convalescent COVID-19 samples.

In the authors' workflow: Counts of nucleated cells, estimated from reference gene primer amplification, were obtained. Clones were read by immunoSEQ multiplex PCR, and TCRdb kept only the in-frame ones, dropping some. V and J calls and clone size are copied from that table; D and trimming were computed from the DNA. The sample yields under 200,000 clones, around 87% seen once. Germline loops: CDR1 SGHDT, CDR2 YYEEEE. The V gene end was trimmed by 4 bases and the J gene end by 7 bases; junction bases not matched to a gene: 13. This CDR3 has 16 residues. Sequencing was carried out using peripheral blood. This sequence originates from a man in his late teens or twenties with acute or convalescent COVID-19. The V gene is TRBV5-6, the J gene TRBJ1-4; 7 bases line up with TRBD1. This CDR3 is CASSDRLGGSGEKLFF. The CDR3 nucleotides are TGTGCCAGCAGCGATCGTCTAGGGGGCAGCGGTGAAAAACTGTTTTTT.